The clone carrying this TCR beta chain came up many times. The antigen remains undetermined. This sample is part of a study of regulatory T cells in long-lasting Graves disease. The CDR3 loop spans 16 amino acids. Deletions cut 2 bases from V and 5 bases from J, with 15 bases between. Germline V CDR1 and CDR2: MDHEN, SYDVKM. Time point reported: newly diagnosed GD, antithyroid drugs for less than 3 months. Researchers made the TCR library from RNA that was extracted from PBMCs. For TCR beta, libraries came from iRepertoire HTBI primers and Arm-PCR of CDR3 regions. As originally analysed: Sequenced samples collectively carried 55 to 80 TRBV and approximately 15 TRBJ segments. TCRdb reanalysed the multiplex PCR reads using MiXCR and keeps one entry per CDR3 protein. The V and J calls shown here were made by TCRdb, not taken from the authors' results. The table shows roughly 610,000 distinct CDR3 sequences, with about 15% occurring only once.

Points from the study as a whole: TCR diversity in persistent Graves' patients was below that of newly diagnosed ones. The study found TRBV28, TRBJ1-2 and TRBJ2-5 favored in persistent disease.

Separately, the same data were catalogued under a study of T cells in Graves' hyperthyroidism and ophthalmopathy. That report adds: First-round RT-PCR with HTBI primers amplified the TCR CDR3 region.

The clonotype comes from a woman in her twenties or thirties with Graves disease. The source material was peripheral blood mononuclear cells (PBMCs), sampled at new diagnosis, from a patient treated with antithyroid drugs. J is TRBJ1-4 and V is TRBV28, with D unresolved. The CDR3 DNA reads TGTGCCAGCAGTTTAGATGACCTGGGAGGAAATGAAAAACTGTTTTTT. It yields the protein CASSLDDLGGNEKLFF.